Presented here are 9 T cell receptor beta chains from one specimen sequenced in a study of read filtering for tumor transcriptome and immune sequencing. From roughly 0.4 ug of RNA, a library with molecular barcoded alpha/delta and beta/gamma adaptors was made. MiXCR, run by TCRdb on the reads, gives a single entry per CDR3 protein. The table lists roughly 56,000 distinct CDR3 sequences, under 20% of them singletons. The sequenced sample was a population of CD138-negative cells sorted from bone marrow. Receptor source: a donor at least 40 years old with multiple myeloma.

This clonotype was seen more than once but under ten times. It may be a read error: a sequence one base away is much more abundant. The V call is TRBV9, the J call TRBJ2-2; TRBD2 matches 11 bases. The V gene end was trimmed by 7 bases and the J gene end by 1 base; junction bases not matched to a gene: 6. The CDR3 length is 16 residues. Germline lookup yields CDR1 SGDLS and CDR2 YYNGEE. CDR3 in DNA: TGTGCCAGCTGCGCTGGACTAGCGGGGAACACCGGGGAGCTGTTTTTT. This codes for CASCAGLAGNTGELFF.

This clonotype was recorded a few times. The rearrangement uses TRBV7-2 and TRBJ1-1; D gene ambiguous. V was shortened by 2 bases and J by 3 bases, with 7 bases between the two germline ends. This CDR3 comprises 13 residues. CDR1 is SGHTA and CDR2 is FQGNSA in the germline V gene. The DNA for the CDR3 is TGTGCCAGCAGCTTATTTCGATACACTGAAGCTTTCTTT. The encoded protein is CASSLFRYTEAFF.

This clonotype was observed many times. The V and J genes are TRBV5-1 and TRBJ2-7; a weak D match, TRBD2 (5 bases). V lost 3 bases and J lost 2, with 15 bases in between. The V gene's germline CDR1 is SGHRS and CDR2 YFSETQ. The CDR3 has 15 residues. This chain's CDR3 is CASSSSWTVAYEQYF. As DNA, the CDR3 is TGCGCCAGCAGCTCCTCTTGGACTGTTGCCTACGAGCAGTACTTC.

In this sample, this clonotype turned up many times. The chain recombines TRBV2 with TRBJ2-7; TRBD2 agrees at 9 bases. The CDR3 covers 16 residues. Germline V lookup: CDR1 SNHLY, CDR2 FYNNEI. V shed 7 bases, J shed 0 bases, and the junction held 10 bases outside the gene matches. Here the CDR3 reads CASTTSGTRSSYEQYF. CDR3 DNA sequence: TGTGCCAGCACGACTAGCGGAACGCGTAGCTCCTACGAGCAGTACTTC.

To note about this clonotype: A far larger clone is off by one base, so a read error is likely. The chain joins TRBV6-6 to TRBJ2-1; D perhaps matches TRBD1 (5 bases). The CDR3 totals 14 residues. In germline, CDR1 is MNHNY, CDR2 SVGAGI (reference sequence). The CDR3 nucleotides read TGTGCCAGCAGGACCAGGGCGCCTAACAATGGGCAGTTCTTC. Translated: CASRTRAPNNGQFF.

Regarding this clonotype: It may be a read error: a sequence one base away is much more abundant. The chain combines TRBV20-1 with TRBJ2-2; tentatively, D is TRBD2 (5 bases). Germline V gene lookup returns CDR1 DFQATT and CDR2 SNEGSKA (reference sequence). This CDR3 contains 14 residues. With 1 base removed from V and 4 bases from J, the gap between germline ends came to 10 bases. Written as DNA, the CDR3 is TGCAGTGCTAGAGGGCAGAGGGCCACCGGGGAGCTGTTTTTT. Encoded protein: CSARGQRATGELFF.

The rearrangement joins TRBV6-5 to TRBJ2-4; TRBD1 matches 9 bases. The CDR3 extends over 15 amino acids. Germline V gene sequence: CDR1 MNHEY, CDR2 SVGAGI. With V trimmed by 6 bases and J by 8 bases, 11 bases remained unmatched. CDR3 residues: CASSRGGQGLDIQYF. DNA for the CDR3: TGTGCCAGCAGCCGCGGCGGACAGGGGTTGGACATTCAGTACTTC.

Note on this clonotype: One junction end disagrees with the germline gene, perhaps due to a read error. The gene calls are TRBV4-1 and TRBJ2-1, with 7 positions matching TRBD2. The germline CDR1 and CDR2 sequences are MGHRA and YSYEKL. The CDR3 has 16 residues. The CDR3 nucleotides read TGCGTCAGCAGCCAAGATCCTAGCGGCACCTACAATGAGCGGTTCTTC. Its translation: CVSSQDPSGTYNERFF.

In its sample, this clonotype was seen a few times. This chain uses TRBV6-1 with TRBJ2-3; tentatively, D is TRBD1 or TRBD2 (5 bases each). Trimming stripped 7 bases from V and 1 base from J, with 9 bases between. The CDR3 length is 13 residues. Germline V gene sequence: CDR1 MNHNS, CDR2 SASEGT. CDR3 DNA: TGTGCCAGCACCCGGGGCGGCACAGATACGCAGTATTTT. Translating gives CASTRGGTDTQYF.